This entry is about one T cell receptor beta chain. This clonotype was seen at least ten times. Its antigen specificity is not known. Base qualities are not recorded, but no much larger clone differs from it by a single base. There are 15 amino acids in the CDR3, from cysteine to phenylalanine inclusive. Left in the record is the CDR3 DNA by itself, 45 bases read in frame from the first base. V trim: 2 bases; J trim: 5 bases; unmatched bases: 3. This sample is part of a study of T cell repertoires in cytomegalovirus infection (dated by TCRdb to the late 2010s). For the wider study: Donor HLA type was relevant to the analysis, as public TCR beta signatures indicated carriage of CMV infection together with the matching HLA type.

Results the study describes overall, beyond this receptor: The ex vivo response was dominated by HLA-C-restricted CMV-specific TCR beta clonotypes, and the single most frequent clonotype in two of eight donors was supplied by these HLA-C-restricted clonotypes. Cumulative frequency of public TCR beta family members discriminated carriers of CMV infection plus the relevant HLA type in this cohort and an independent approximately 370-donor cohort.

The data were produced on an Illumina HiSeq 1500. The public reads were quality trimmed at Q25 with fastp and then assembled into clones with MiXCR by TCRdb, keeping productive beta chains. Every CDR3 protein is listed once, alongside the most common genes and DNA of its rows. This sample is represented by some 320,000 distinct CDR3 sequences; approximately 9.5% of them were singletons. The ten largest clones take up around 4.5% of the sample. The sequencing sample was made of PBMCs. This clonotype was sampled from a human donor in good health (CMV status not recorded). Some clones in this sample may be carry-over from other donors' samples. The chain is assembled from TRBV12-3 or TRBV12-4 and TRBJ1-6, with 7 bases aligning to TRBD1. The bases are TGTGCCAGCAGTTTACGACAGGGTGATAATTCACCCCTCCACTTT. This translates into CASSLRQGDNSPLHF.